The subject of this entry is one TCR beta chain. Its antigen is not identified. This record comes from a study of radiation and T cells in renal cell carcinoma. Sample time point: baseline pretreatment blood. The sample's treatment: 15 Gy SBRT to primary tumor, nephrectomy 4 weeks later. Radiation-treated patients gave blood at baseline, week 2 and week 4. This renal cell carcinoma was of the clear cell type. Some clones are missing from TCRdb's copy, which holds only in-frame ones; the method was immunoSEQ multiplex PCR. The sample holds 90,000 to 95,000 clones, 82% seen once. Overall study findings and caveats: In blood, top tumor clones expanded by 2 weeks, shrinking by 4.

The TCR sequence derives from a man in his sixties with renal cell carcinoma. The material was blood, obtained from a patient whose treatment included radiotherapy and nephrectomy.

The CDR3 DNA reads TGTGCCAGCAGCGTAGCGGGGACAGAACACATGAACACTGAAGCTTTCTTT. It encodes CASSVAGTEHMNTEAFF. The V gene is TRBV9, the J gene TRBJ1-1, with 7 positions matching TRBD1. The CDR3 is 17 amino acids. V was pared by 0 bases and J by 0 bases, with 8 bases of the junction left unmatched. The germline gives CDR1 SGDLS, CDR2 YYNGEE.